This TCR beta chain was captured in a study of blood T cell repertoires in COVID-19. Study at large: Samples came from the United States, Italy and Spain, spanning acute and convalescent COVID-19.

Per the germline V gene, CDR1 is MNHNS and CDR2 is SASEGT. The CDR3 consists of 16 residues. Repertoires were generated with immunoSEQ multiplex PCR, while TCRdb's copy carries only in-frame clones and drops some. Here the sample spans approximately 150,000 clones, around 82% being singletons. As to this clone: Compared with germline, one end of the junction differs, possibly owing to a read error.

Material for sequencing was peripheral blood. This clonotype originated in a man aged 55 to 69 with active or convalescent COVID-19. This chain uses TRBV6-1 with TRBJ1-1, with D unclear. CDR3 residues: CASREELYRLNTEAFF. DNA of the CDR3: TGTGCCAGCAGGGAAGAACTATATCGGCTGAACACTGAAGCTTTCTTT.